This T cell receptor (beta chain) is from a study of cytotoxic CD8 clonotypes in ibrutinib-treated CLL. Study in general: Median treatment time before response sampling was about 12 months, range 6 to 36. There were, on average, nearly 260,000 productive templates and some 90,000 productive rearrangements per sample. Study-level findings and limits: Measured clonality at baseline was greater than in age-matched healthy donors and tracked with circulating CD8+ T-cell counts.

Note on this clone: What it recognizes is unknown.

The CDR3 has 14 amino acids. The V end lost 0 bases, the J end lost 7 bases, and 12 bases lay between the germline ends. For TCR beta libraries, roughly 2 micrograms of genomic DNA were obtained from cryopreserved PBMCs. Clones were read by immunoSEQ multiplex PCR, and TCRdb kept only the in-frame ones, dropping some. Found here are over 140,000 clones, 80% of them singletons; the top ten hold 7.6%. The clonotype comes from a human donor with chronic lymphocytic leukemia. The genes are TRBV23-1 and TRBJ1-2; TRBD1 is a possible D gene (5 bases). TRBV23-1 is noted as an ORF with a role that remains uncertain. Specimen: PBMCs, collected after 36 months of ibrutinib treatment. CDR3 nucleotides: TGCGCCAGCAGTCAATCAGCTCACAGGTTTGGCTACACCTTC. Its translation: CASSQSAHRFGYTF.